These 8 T cell receptor beta chains came from one sample sequenced in a study of T cells after yellow fever vaccination. TCRdb reanalysed the 5' RACE reads using MiXCR and keeps one entry per CDR3 protein. Seen here are about 400,000 distinct CDR3 sequences, about 6% observed once, and the top ten hold around 16%. The source material was PBMCs, sampled 5 days after the yellow fever booster vaccination. These receptors were taken from a man aged 25 to 40 who received the YFV17D yellow fever vaccine.

This clonotype was counted only a few times. The V call is TRBV18, the J call TRBJ2-1, with TRBD2 matching over 9 bases. The CDR3 totals 15 residues. The J segment lost 10 bases and the V segment lost 2 bases, leaving 9 bases of the junction unmatched. Germline lookup yields CDR1 KGHSH and CDR2 LQKENI. The CDR3 DNA follows: TGTGCCAGCTCACCATTGGTAGCGGGAGTTGGCGAGCAGTTCTTC. It translates to CASSPLVAGVGEQFF.

The chain is built from TRBV30 and TRBJ2-5, with D perhaps matching TRBD1 or TRBD2 (5 bases each). Trimming cost V 5 bases and J 2 bases, with 12 bases left between them. CDR3 length: 13 amino acids. The germline CDR1 and CDR2 sequences are GTSNPN and SVGIG (reference sequence). The chain's CDR3 is CAWVEWGQETQYF. The CDR3 DNA sequence: TGTGCCTGGGTGGAGTGGGGGCAAGAGACCCAGTACTTC.

This clonotype was seen a few times. V gene TRBV7-2 combines with J gene TRBJ2-7; 8 bases line up with TRBD2. Germline assignment: CDR1 SGHTA and CDR2 FQGNSA. This CDR3 region has 14 residues. The ends lost 4 bases at V and 3 bases at J; junction bases unmatched: 5. The CDR3 protein is CASSSGGIGYEQYF. The DNA for the CDR3 is TGTGCCAGCAGCTCGGGGGGGATTGGCTACGAGCAGTACTTC.

This clonotype was observed a few times. This chain connects TRBV6-1 to TRBJ2-2; TRBD2 matches at 8 bases. After removal of 10 bases from V and 3 bases from J, the junction contained 7 bases not matched to a gene. The CDR3 covers 14 residues. Germline V gives CDR1 MNHNS, CDR2 SASEGT. The CDR3 coding sequence is TGTGCCAACCAAGCGGGAGCGGACACCGGGGAGCTGTTTTTT. It is translated as CANQAGADTGELFF.

This clonotype has a count of ten or more. This chain links TRBV6-5 with TRBJ2-7, with D possibly matching TRBD2 (6 bases). This CDR3 has 15 residues. V lost 0 bases and J 0 bases, leaving 9 bases between the germline ends. Germline-derived CDR1 and CDR2 are MNHEY and SVGAGI. In nucleotides, the CDR3 is TGTGCCAGCAGTTACTCGGGCGGGATCTCCTACGAGCAGTACTTC. Translated: CASSYSGGISYEQYF.

The chain is built from TRBV12-3 or TRBV12-4 and TRBJ2-1, with TRBD2 matching 10 bases. The V gene end was trimmed by 6 bases and the J gene end by 5 bases; junction bases not matched to a gene: 4. The CDR3 is 14 residues long. CDR3 loop: CASRELAGNNEQFF. In DNA, the CDR3 is TGTGCCAGCAGGGAACTAGCGGGAAACAATGAGCAGTTCTTC.

This clonotype has only a few counts. V usage is TRBV24-1 and J usage is TRBJ2-7; weak D call: TRBD1 (6 bases). Trimming removed 7 bases from V and 3 bases from J, with 12 bases in between. Germline assignment: CDR1 KGHDR and CDR2 SFDVKD. This CDR3 is built from 13 residues. CDR3 coding DNA: TGTGCCACCAGGGGCAGGGGCCGCTACGAGCAGTACTTC. Its protein product is CATRGRGRYEQYF.

This clonotype was recorded many times. V gene TRBV7-2 combines with J gene TRBJ1-6, with 7 nucleotides matching TRBD1. Germline V gene lookup returns CDR1 SGHTA and CDR2 FQGNSA. The trim removed 6 bases at V and 7 bases at J, leaving 6 bases unmatched. The length of the CDR3 is 14 residues. The CDR3 spells CASSRGTANSPLHF. The CDR3 DNA sequence: TGTGCCAGCAGTAGAGGGACAGCAAATTCACCCCTCCACTTT.